The entry below gives a single T cell receptor (beta chain) sequence along with its context. The sample belongs to a study of CD8+ T cells in alopecia areata. Reverse transcribed after extraction, RNA yielded cDNA as the sequencing template. Sequenced by immunoSEQ multiplex PCR; TCRdb stores in-frame clones only, minus some. The sample has tens of thousands of clones, 51% seen once. Deletions cut 0 bases from V and 5 bases from J, with 12 bases between. From germline, CDR1 is SGHRS and CDR2 YFSETQ. The CDR3 is 15 residues long. From alopecia areata patients, lesional scalp punch biopsies and peripheral blood were collected.

The chain combines TRBV5-1 with TRBJ2-1; no firm D call. The origin of this receptor is a human donor with alopecia areata. Sequenced material: NKG2D-high CD8+ T cells sorted from blood. CDR3 in amino acids: CASSLVGFYNNEQFF. The CDR3 region has the DNA TGCGCCAGCAGCTTGGTGGGGTTTTATAACAATGAGCAGTTCTTC.